The 24 T cell receptor beta chains presented below share a single source sample, sequenced in a study of control samples from healthy donors and cancer patients. Only in-frame clones appear in the TCRdb table, and some are missing; sequencing was by immunoSEQ multiplex PCR. The sample includes over 200,000 clones, almost 85% of them seen just once. The sample consisted of PBMCs. Receptor source: a woman aged 55-70 years with lung cancer.

The chain couples TRBV10-3 to TRBJ1-4; no reliable D call. There are 14 residues in the CDR3. The ends were cut back, 3 bases at V and 5 bases at J, with 10 bases in the middle. Germline V CDR1 and CDR2: ENHRY, SYGVKD. The CDR3 nucleotides read TGTGCCATCAGTGATATCACGGTGAATGAAAAACTGTTTTTT. It translates to CAISDITVNEKLFF.

The count of this clone is one. The chain employs TRBV3-1 (or the pseudogene TRBV3-2) and TRBJ2-1; 12 positions match TRBD2. The CDR3 consists of 15 residues. Germline CDR1 is LGHDT and CDR2 is YNNKEL (reference sequence). Unmatched junction bases numbered 9, after V lost 5 bases and J lost 10 bases. The CDR3 nucleotides read TGTGCCAGCAGCTGGGCTAGCGGGGGGGCCGAAGAGCAGTTCTTC. This gives the protein CASSWASGGAEEQFF.

This clone showed up just a few times. The chain is built from TRBV19 and TRBJ2-3; 7 bases line up with TRBD2. CDR1 is LNHDA and CDR2 is SQIVND in the germline V gene (reference sequence). V trimming: 5 bases; J trimming: 8 bases; junction bases outside the gene matches: 13. The CDR3 consists of 15 residues. CDR3 nucleotide sequence: TGTGCCAGTAGTGATACGGGGGGTTCATTGGGTACGCAGTATTTT. Translation gives CASSDTGGSLGTQYF.

In this sample, this clone turned up a few times. This chain links TRBV30 with TRBJ2-2; D remains ambiguous. The CDR3 runs to 14 residues. CDR1 and CDR2 from the germline V gene are GTSNPN and SVGIG (reference sequence). V gave up 3 bases and J gave up 0 bases, with 8 bases separating them. The CDR3 region has the DNA TGTGCCTGGAGAATCAGCCCGAACACCGGGGAGCTGTTTTTT. Translated, it gives CAWRISPNTGELFF.

The chain carries TRBV19 and TRBJ2-7; maybe TRBD2 (6 bases). The length of the CDR3 is 13 residues. CDR1 and CDR2 from the germline V gene are LNHDA and SQIVND (reference sequence). Trimming pared 5 bases from V and 6 bases from J, leaving 14 bases between. The CDR3 here is CASSWTKFSEQYF. The CDR3 coding sequence is TGTGCCAGTAGTTGGACTAAATTCAGCGAGCAGTACTTC.

This clone has just a few counts. Other DNA sequences from this sample encode an identical CDR3 as well. V usage is TRBV2 and J usage is TRBJ2-3; TRBD2 matches at 9 bases. Germline V gives CDR1 SNHLY, CDR2 FYNNEI. The CDR3 sequence is 14 residues long. V was clipped by 8 bases and J by 0 bases; unmatched bases: 3. In nucleotides, the CDR3 is TGTGCCAGCCGCGGGGGGGGGAGCACAGATACGCAGTATTTT. Amino acids: CASRGGGSTDTQYF.

The chain is built from TRBV27 and TRBJ1-5; D uncertain. Germline lookup yields CDR1 MNHEY and CDR2 SMNVEV (reference sequence). V lost 2 bases and J 1 base, leaving 6 bases between the germline ends. This CDR3 has 14 residues. The CDR3 sequence: CASSLEGSNQPQHF. Here the CDR3 DNA reads TGTGCCAGCAGTTTAGAGGGAAGCAATCAGCCCCAGCATTTT.

The V call is TRBV6-5, the J call TRBJ1-6; D not resolved. The V end was cut by 2 bases, the J end by 12 bases, with 8 bases between. The CDR3 spans 12 residues. From germline, CDR1 is MNHEY and CDR2 SVGAGI. The CDR3 nucleotides read TGTGCCAGCAGTTACGCGGGGAGACCCCTCCACTTT. This sequence encodes CASSYAGRPLHF.

Concerning this clone itself: Mismatch with germline at one junction end may stem from a read error. The chain links TRBV2 to TRBJ2-7; 8 positions agree with TRBD1. The CDR3 contains 13 residues. In germline, CDR1 is SNHLY, CDR2 FYNNEI. CDR3 nucleotides: TGTGCCAGCAGTGAGCTAACCAAGGACAGGGAGCGATTC. The encoded protein is CASSELTKDRERF.

V gene TRBV30 combines with J gene TRBJ2-7, with a possible D match to TRBD2 (6 bases). This CDR3 spans 11 amino acids. The V gene's germline CDR1 is GTSNPN and CDR2 SVGIG (reference sequence). The V gene lost 7 bases and the J gene lost 3 bases, with 10 bases spanning the gap. The CDR3 sequence is CAFSGNYEQYF. The CDR3 coding sequence is TGTGCCTTTAGCGGCAACTACGAGCAGTACTTC.

The J gene is TRBJ1-4, the V gene TRBV28; 9 bases fit TRBD1. The CDR3 is made up of 14 amino acids. Germline assignment: CDR1 MDHEN and CDR2 SYDVKM. V dropped 6 bases and J dropped 6; count of bases not matched to a gene: 5. The CDR3 sequence: CASRPGQGYEKLFF. For the CDR3, the DNA is TGTGCCAGCAGACCGGGACAGGGTTATGAAAAACTGTTTTTT.

The CDR3 DNA is TGTGCCAGCAGCCAGGGTGGGACAGGGGTCTACGAGCAGTACTTC. It translates to CASSQGGTGVYEQYF. The rearrangement uses TRBV3-1 (or the pseudogene TRBV3-2) and TRBJ2-7; TRBD1 matches 10 bases. The CDR3 length is 15 residues. V shed 3 bases and J 3 bases; nucleotides not matched to a gene: 5. Germline-derived CDR1 and CDR2 are LGHDT and YNNKEL (reference sequence).

This chain uses TRBV19 with TRBJ1-2, with a tentative D call TRBD1 (6 bases). Trimming removed 3 bases at V and 4 bases at J, with 15 bases between. Germline CDR1 reads LNHDA; CDR2 reads SQIVND (reference sequence). This CDR3 is built from 15 residues. The CDR3 sequence: CASSIAHTGSYGYTF. CDR3 in DNA: TGTGCCAGTAGTATTGCCCACACAGGGAGCTATGGCTACACCTTC.

V and J are TRBV4-2 and TRBJ2-6; D unresolved. The CDR3 is 14 amino acids. Germline CDR1 LGHNA, CDR2 YNFKEQ. Between the trimmed V and J ends, which lost 0 bases and 4 bases, there was a span of 4 bases. The CDR3 spells CASSQDLGANVLTF. In nucleotides, the CDR3 is TGTGCCAGCAGCCAAGATTTAGGGGCCAACGTCCTGACTTTC.

This clone was picked up a small number of times. The chain couples TRBV3-1 (or the pseudogene TRBV3-2) to TRBJ2-1; a possible D gene is TRBD1 (7 bases). Between the trimmed V and J ends, which lost 0 bases and 4 bases, there was a span of 10 bases. The CDR3 contains 15 residues. From germline, CDR1 is LGHDT and CDR2 YNNKEL (reference sequence). CDR3: CASSQDSGGYNEQFF. CDR3 DNA: TGTGCCAGCAGCCAAGATTCAGGGGGGTACAATGAGCAGTTCTTC.

The V gene is TRBV25-1, the J gene TRBJ1-6, with D perhaps TRBD1 (6 bases). The CDR3 totals 12 residues. Looked up from germline, CDR1 is MGHDK and CDR2 is SYGVNS. Trimming removed 8 bases from V and 10 bases from J, with 12 bases in between. CDR3 sequence reads: CASHQGRSPLHF. The CDR3 DNA reads TGTGCCAGCCACCAGGGGAGGTCACCCCTCCACTTT. The full variable domain, in which reference TRBV25-1 and TRBJ1-6 provide the parts outside the CDR3, is EADIYQTPRYLVIGTGKKITLECSQTMGHDKMYWYQQDPGMELHLIHYSYGVNSTEKGDLSSESTVSRIRTEHFPLTLESARPSHTSQYLCASHQGRSPLHFGNGTRLTVT.

This rearrangement joins TRBV19 to TRBJ2-3, with a weak D call TRBD2 (6 bases). The ends were cut back, 5 bases at V and 11 bases at J, with 20 bases in the middle. The CDR3 spans 14 residues. The germline V gene has CDR1 LNHDA and CDR2 SQIVND (reference sequence). The CDR3 DNA reads as TGTGCCAGTAGTTCCACACCGGGAGCCGGTGAGCAGTATTTT. Protein sequence: CASSSTPGAGEQYF.

The chain recombines TRBV5-1 with TRBJ1-6, with TRBD1 matching 8 bases. This CDR3 region has 17 residues. V gave up 6 bases and J gave up 13 bases; unmatched junction bases: 21. Germline V gene sequence: CDR1 SGHRS, CDR2 YFSETQ. CDR3 region: CASNPGTGDLVVGPLHF. The CDR3 DNA follows: TGCGCCAGCAATCCTGGGACAGGAGACCTTGTGGTGGGGCCCCTCCACTTT.

The CDR3 DNA follows: TGTGCCAGCAGCTTGGAATTGATGACAGGTTCAGATACGCAGTATTTT. Amino acid sequence: CASSLELMTGSDTQYF. The chain links TRBV5-6 to TRBJ2-3, with TRBD1 as a possible D gene (6 bases). Per the germline V gene, CDR1 is SGHDT and CDR2 is YYEEEE. V dropped 0 bases and J dropped 4 bases, with 15 bases sitting between them. The CDR3 contains 16 residues.

The chain is built from TRBV7-2 and TRBJ2-2; 9 bases match TRBD1. With V trimmed by 5 bases and J by 3 bases, 4 bases remained unmatched. The CDR3 consists of 15 residues. CDR1 is SGHTA and CDR2 is FQGNSA in the germline V gene. The CDR3, as DNA: TGTGCCAGCAGCGAAACAGGGGGCTACACCGGGGAGCTGTTTTTT. This codes for CASSETGGYTGELFF.

This chain links TRBV6-5 with TRBJ1-5, with D unresolved. Germline-derived CDR1 and CDR2 are MNHEY and SVGAGI. Between the trimmed V and J ends, which lost 0 bases and 1 base, there was a span of 7 bases. The CDR3 is 15 residues long. CDR3 protein: CASSYSAGSNQPQHF. Written as DNA, the CDR3 is TGTGCCAGCAGTTACTCGGCGGGGAGCAATCAGCCCCAGCATTTT.

This CDR3 reads CASSLSNFGTSLWNEQFF. The CDR3 nucleotides read TGTGCCAGCAGTTTATCGAACTTCGGGACTAGCCTTTGGAATGAGCAGTTCTTC. The gene calls are TRBV27 and TRBJ2-1, with 9 bases matching TRBD2. The V gene end was trimmed by 0 bases and the J gene end by 7 bases; junction bases not matched to a gene: 13. Looked up from germline, CDR1 is MNHEY and CDR2 is SMNVEV (reference sequence). This CDR3 is built from 18 residues.

The rearrangement joins TRBV3-1 (or the pseudogene TRBV3-2) to TRBJ1-2, with D unclear. Germline V lookup: CDR1 LGHDT, CDR2 YNNKEL (reference sequence). With 1 base removed from V and 7 bases from J, the gap between germline ends came to 13 bases. The CDR3 consists of 14 residues. This CDR3 is CASSQARGLSGYTF. The CDR3 DNA sequence: TGTGCCAGCAGCCAAGCACGCGGACTCAGTGGCTACACCTTC.

The J gene is TRBJ1-3, the V gene TRBV6-5, with TRBD1 as a possible D gene (5 bases). The CDR3 consists of 12 residues. V lost 7 bases and J lost 10, with 14 bases in between. Germline V CDR1 and CDR2: MNHEY, SVGAGI. The CDR3 coding sequence is TGTGCCAGCACCGGACATGGGAGGACCATATATTTT. This translates into CASTGHGRTIYF.